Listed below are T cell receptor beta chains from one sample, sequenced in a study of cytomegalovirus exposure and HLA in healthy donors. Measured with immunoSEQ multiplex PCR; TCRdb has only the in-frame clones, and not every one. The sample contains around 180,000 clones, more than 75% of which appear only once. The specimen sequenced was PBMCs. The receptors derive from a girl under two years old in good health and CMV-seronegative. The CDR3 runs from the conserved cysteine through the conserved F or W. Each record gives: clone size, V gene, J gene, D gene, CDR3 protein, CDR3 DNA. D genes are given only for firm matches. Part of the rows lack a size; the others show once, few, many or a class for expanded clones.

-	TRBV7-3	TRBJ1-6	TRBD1	CASSNGQGGNSPLHF	TGTGCCAGCAGCAATGGACAGGGTGGGAATTCACCCCTCCACTTT
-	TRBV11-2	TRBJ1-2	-	CASSLSGGYTF	TGTGCCAGCAGCTTATCGGGTGGCTACACCTTC
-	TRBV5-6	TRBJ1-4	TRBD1	CASRRQGWGEKLFF	TGTGCCAGCAGAAGACAGGGATGGGGTGAAAAACTGTTTTTT
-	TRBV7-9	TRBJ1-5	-	CASSLAGGSNQPQHF	TGTGCCAGCAGCTTAGCGGGAGGAAGCAATCAGCCCCAGCATTTT
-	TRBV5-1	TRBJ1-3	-	CASTGVGNTIYF	TGCGCCAGCACCGGGGTCGGAAACACCATATATTTT
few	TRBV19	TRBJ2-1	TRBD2	CASTFRGDNEQFF	TGTGCCAGTACTTTTCGGGGGGACAATGAGCAGTTCTTC
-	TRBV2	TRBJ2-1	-	CASRYGTGSNEQFF	TGTGCCAGCAGGTATGGGACTGGCTCCAATGAGCAGTTCTTC
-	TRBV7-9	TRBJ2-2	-	CASSFPEGLIGELFF	TGTGCCAGCAGCTTTCCGGAGGGCCTAATCGGGGAGCTGTTTTTT
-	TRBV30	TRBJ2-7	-	CAWSVGGYEQYF	TGTGCCTGGAGTGTAGGAGGGTACGAGCAGTACTTC
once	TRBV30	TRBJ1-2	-	CAWSPSGFYYGYTF	TGTGCCTGGAGTCCCTCAGGGTTCTACTATGGCTACACCTTC
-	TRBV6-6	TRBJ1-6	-	CASSIPPVSYNSPLHF	TGTGCCAGCAGTATCCCCCCAGTATCCTATAATTCACCCCTCCACTTT
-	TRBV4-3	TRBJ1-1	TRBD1	CASSQSQGSTEAFF	TGCGCCAGCAGCCAATCACAGGGGTCCACTGAAGCTTTCTTT
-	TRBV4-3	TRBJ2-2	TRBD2	CASTSGRTGELFF	TGCGCCAGCACTAGCGGGAGGACCGGGGAGCTGTTTTTT
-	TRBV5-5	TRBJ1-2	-	CASSLAGERSYYGYTF	TGTGCCAGCAGCTTGGCGGGAGAGAGATCATACTATGGCTACACCTTC
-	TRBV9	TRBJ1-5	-	CASSAGGSNQPQHF	TGTGCCAGCAGCGCGGGAGGAAGCAATCAGCCCCAGCATTTT
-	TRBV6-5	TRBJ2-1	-	CASSYAAGNNEQFF	TGTGCCAGCAGTTACGCGGCGGGGAACAATGAGCAGTTCTTC
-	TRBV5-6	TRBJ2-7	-	CASSFGYTTYEQYF	TGTGCCAGCAGCTTCGGTTACACTACCTACGAGCAGTACTTC